The entry that follows covers one TCR beta chain sequence. This specimen comes from a study of blood T cell repertoires in COVID-19. Data came from immunoSEQ multiplex PCR; TCRdb stores just in-frame clones and leaves some out. The sample contains a few hundred thousand clones, 80% to 90% of which appear only once. Per germline, CDR1 SGHRS and CDR2 YFSETQ. The CDR3 consists of 15 residues. With 4 bases removed from V and 3 bases from J, the gap between germline ends came to 17 bases. Material: peripheral blood. This TCR was sampled from a woman between 70 and 85 years old with COVID-19, enrolled during active disease. This sequence joins TRBV5-1 and TRBJ2-7; tentatively, D is TRBD1 (5 bases). Here the CDR3 reads CASSVANHQGYEQYF. The CDR3 bases are TGCGCCAGCAGCGTAGCAAATCATCAGGGCTACGAGCAGTACTTC. Using reference TRBV5-1 and TRBJ2-7 for the parts outside the CDR3, the full variable domain is KAGVTQTPRYLIKTRGQQVTLSCSPISGHRSVSWYQQTPGQGLQFLFEYFSETQRNKGNFPGRFSGRQFSNSRSEMNVSTLELGDSALYLCASSVANHQGYEQYFGPGTRLTVT.